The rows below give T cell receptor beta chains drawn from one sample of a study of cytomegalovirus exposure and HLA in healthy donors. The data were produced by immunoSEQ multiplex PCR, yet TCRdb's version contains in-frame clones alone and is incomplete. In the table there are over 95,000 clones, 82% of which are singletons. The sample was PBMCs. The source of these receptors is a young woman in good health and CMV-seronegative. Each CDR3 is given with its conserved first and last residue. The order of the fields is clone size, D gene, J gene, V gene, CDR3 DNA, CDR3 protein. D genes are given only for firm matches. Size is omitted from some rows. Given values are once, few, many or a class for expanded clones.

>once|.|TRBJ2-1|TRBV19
TGTGCCAGTAGTATAGGGTTGCAGTCCTACAATGAGCAGTTCTTC
CASSIGLQSYNEQFF
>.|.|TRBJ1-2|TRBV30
TGTGCCTGGAGCTTAACATCCTATGGCTACACCTTC
CAWSLTSYGYTF
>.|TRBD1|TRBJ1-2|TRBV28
TGTGCCAGCAGTTTTGGGGGGACAGGGGCTAGGGGCTACACCTTC
CASSFGGTGARGYTF
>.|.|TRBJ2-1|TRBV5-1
TGCGCCAGCAGCTTGTCGGCGGACAATGAGCAGTTCTTC
CASSLSADNEQFF
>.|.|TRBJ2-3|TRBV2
TGTGCCAGCAGCCCTACAGGGTTCACAGATACGCAGTATTTT
CASSPTGFTDTQYF
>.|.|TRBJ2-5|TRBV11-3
TGTGCCAGCAGCCACAGGGTAGGGAAGACCCAGTACTTC
CASSHRVGKTQYF
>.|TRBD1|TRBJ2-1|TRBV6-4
TGTGCCAGCAGTCGGGACAGGGGCGATGAGCAGTTCTTC
CASSRDRGDEQFF
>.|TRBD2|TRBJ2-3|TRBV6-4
TGTGCCAGCAGTGATGTCTTGAGCGGGAGGGATACGCAGTATTTT
CASSDVLSGRDTQYF
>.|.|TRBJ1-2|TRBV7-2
TGTGCCAGCAGCCGGGGGGGGGCTCCCTATGGCTACACCTTC
CASSRGGAPYGYTF
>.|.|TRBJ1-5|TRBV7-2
TGTGCCAGCAGCCCCACACCCAGGGGACCCCAGCATTTT
CASSPTPRGPQHF
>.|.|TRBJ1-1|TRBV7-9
TGTGCCAGCAGCATTACTAACCTGAACACTGAAGCTTTCTTT
CASSITNLNTEAFF
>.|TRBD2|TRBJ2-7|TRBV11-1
TGTGCCAGCAGCTTAGAAGGCGCTAGCGGGTACGAGCAGTACTTC
CASSLEGASGYEQYF
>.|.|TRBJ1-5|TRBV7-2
TGTGCCAGCAGCTTAGAGGGAGCCGGTCAGCCCCAGCATTTT
CASSLEGAGQPQHF
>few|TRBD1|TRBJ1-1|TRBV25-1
TGTGCCACCCGGGACAGCATGAACACTGAAGCTTTCTTT
CATRDSMNTEAFF
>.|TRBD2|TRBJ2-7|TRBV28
TGTGCCAGCGGGACTAGCGGGGGGTTTAAGGAGCAGTACTTC
CASGTSGGFKEQYF
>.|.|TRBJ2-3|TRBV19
TGTGCCAGTAATAGGCAGGGGCTTGATACGCAGTATTTT
CASNRQGLDTQYF
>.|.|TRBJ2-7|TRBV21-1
TGTGCCAGCGCGAGACAGGGAAAATCCACCTACGAGCAGTACTTC
CASARQGKSTYEQYF
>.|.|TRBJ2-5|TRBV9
TGTGCCAGCAGCTTCCGACCAGGAGGGTTTGAGACCCAGTACTTC
CASSFRPGGFETQYF
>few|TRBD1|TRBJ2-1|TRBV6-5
TGTGCCAGCAGTAGGACAGGCGGCGAGCAGTTCTTC
CASSRTGGEQFF
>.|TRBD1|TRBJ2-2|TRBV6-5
TGTGCCAGCAGCAAGGGGGCGCCGCCCGGGGAGCTGTTTTTT
CASSKGAPPGELFF
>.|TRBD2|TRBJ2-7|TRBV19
TGTGCCAGTAGTTCGGGACTAGCGAAGTACAGAGAGCAGTACTTC
CASSSGLAKYREQYF
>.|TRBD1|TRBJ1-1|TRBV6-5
TGTGCCAGCAGGGGGACAGGGAGGGGAACTGAAGCTTTCTTT
CASRGTGRGTEAFF
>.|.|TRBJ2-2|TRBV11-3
TGTGCCAGCAGCCTCGAAGTAGAGACATCGAACACCGGGGAGCTGTTTTTT
CASSLEVETSNTGELFF